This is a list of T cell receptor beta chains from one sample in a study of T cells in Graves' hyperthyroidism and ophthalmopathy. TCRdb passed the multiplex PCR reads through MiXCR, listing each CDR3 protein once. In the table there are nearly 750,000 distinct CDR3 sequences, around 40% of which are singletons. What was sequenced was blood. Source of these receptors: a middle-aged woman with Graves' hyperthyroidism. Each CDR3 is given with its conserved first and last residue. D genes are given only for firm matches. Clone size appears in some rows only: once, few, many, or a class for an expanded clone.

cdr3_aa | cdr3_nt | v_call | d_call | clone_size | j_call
CASSWSGQGPTGELFF | TGTGCCAGCAGCTGGTCGGGACAGGGGCCCACCGGGGAGCTGTTTTTT | TRBV6-5 | TRBD1 | few | TRBJ2-2
CASSQDRTPKQPQHF | TGTGCCAGCAGCCAAGATCGGACACCGAAACAGCCCCAGCATTTT | TRBV11-2 | NA | NA | TRBJ1-5
CASSPIGAAEKLFF | TGTGCCAGCTCACCGATCGGGGCGGCTGAAAAACTGTTTTTT | TRBV18 | NA | NA | TRBJ1-4
CSLVPGTANEQYF | TGCAGCTTGGTACCAGGGACGGCAAACGAGCAGTACTTC | TRBV29-1 | NA | NA | TRBJ2-7
CASSVGQGVDSNQPQHF | TGTGCCAGCAGCGTAGGACAGGGGGTGGATAGCAATCAGCCCCAGCATTTT | TRBV9 | TRBD1 | few | TRBJ1-5
CASSFVGRTEAFF | TGTGCCAGCAGCTTCGTGGGGAGGACTGAAGCTTTCTTT | TRBV7-9 | NA | many | TRBJ1-1
CSLEAGRGWNTEAFF | TGCAGTTTAGAGGCAGGGCGGGGCTGGAACACTGAAGCTTTCTTT | TRBV29-1 | NA | NA | TRBJ1-1
CASSWTGGDGNTIYF | TGTGCCAGCAGCTGGACAGGGGGCGACGGAAACACCATATATTTT | TRBV7-2 | TRBD1 | few | TRBJ1-3
CASSLLGRTGSLFSYEQYF | TGTGCCAGCAGCTTATTAGGGCGGACGGGTTCTCTTTTCTCCTACGAGCAGTACTTC | TRBV7-2 | NA | NA | TRBJ2-7
CASSIERGADGYTF | TGTGCCAGCAGCATAGAACGGGGGGCGGATGGCTACACCTTC | TRBV7-9 | NA | many | TRBJ1-2
CASSDGPGASTGNTIYF | TGTGCCAGCAGCGACGGACCTGGGGCCAGTACTGGAAACACCATATATTTT | TRBV7-9 | NA | many | TRBJ1-3
CASSESKSGEAFF | TGCGCCAGCAGTGAGTCAAAGTCAGGAGAAGCTTTCTTT | TRBV10-1 | NA | many | TRBJ1-1
CASSLRASGRVGSTGELFF | TGTGCCAGCAGCTTAAGGGCTAGCGGGAGGGTTGGGTCCACCGGGGAGCTGTTTTTT | TRBV7-8 | TRBD2 | few | TRBJ2-2
CASSFPSDRGAVYGNSPLHF | TGTGCCAGCAGCTTCCCATCGGACAGGGGTGCGGTGTATGGGAATTCACCCCTCCACTTT | TRBV7-9 | TRBD1 | NA | TRBJ1-6
CASSVVSGRPPVGELFF | TGTGCCAGCAGCGTAGTTAGCGGGAGGCCCCCGGTCGGGGAGCTGTTTTTT | TRBV9 | TRBD2 | NA | TRBJ2-2
CASSQEGTVNYGYTF | TGCGCCAGCAGCCAAGAAGGGACAGTCAACTATGGCTACACCTTC | TRBV4-3 | TRBD1 | NA | TRBJ1-2
CASKTAMTGNTEAFF | TGTGCCAGCAAGACAGCGATGACAGGGAACACTGAAGCTTTCTTT | TRBV6-5 | NA | NA | TRBJ1-1
CATTGSTLNTEAFF | TGTGCCACTACAGGTTCGACCCTGAACACTGAAGCTTTCTTT | TRBV24-1 | NA | many | TRBJ1-1
CASGRILYNYGYTF | TGTGCCAGCGGGCGGATTCTCTATAACTATGGCTACACCTTC | TRBV11-1 | NA | NA | TRBJ1-2
CASRPTGANVLTF | TGTGCCAGCAGGCCGACTGGGGCCAACGTCCTGACTTTC | TRBV7-2 | NA | many | TRBJ2-6
CASSATGTGDTEAFF | TGTGCCAGCAGCGCCACCGGGACAGGGGATACTGAAGCTTTCTTT | TRBV9 | TRBD1 | many | TRBJ1-1
CASRDSGGAPYEQYF | TGTGCCAGCAGAGACAGCGGAGGAGCCCCGTACGAGCAGTACTTC | TRBV6-5 | NA | NA | TRBJ2-7
CASSPLGDGGETQYF | TGTGCCAGCTCACCGTTGGGGGACGGGGGAGAGACCCAGTACTTC | TRBV18 | NA | once | TRBJ2-5
CASSPTTTGGYGYTF | TGTGCCAGCAGCCCCACAACGACAGGGGGCTATGGCTACACCTTC | TRBV14 | TRBD1 | few | TRBJ1-2
CASSVTPGGRSYQETQYF | TGTGCCAGCAGCGTAACCCCCGGCGGGAGATCCTACCAAGAGACCCAGTACTTC | TRBV9 | TRBD2 | few | TRBJ2-5
CASSYSGFGRVQYF | TGTGCCAGCAGTTATTCAGGGTTTGGTCGCGTGCAGTACTTC | TRBV7-9 | NA | NA | TRBJ2-7
CSVEGETGGMYEQYF | TGCAGCGTTGAAGGAGAGACAGGGGGCATGTACGAGCAGTACTTC | TRBV29-1 | TRBD1 | many | TRBJ2-7
CASSMKRANYGYTF | TGTGCCAGTAGTATGAAGAGGGCGAACTATGGCTACACCTTC | TRBV19 | NA | many | TRBJ1-2
CASSGLQTQEAQYF | TGTGCCAGCAGCGGACTGCAAACACAAGAGGCCCAGTACTTC | TRBV12-3/TRBV12-4 | NA | once | TRBJ2-5
CASSQTRWGSSYEQYF | TGTGCCAGCAGCCAAACTAGGTGGGGGAGCTCCTACGAGCAGTACTTC | TRBV5-5 | NA | NA | TRBJ2-7
CASSMGHENTEAFF | TGTGCCAGCAGCATGGGACACGAGAACACTGAAGCTTTCTTT | TRBV7-8 | NA | many | TRBJ1-1
CASSARRVTSQDTQYF | TGTGCCAGCAGCGCCCGCCGGGTCACCTCCCAAGATACGCAGTATTTT | TRBV7-8 | NA | NA | TRBJ2-3
CASRGQGPNEKLFF | TGTGCCAGCAGGGGACAGGGGCCGAATGAAAAACTGTTTTTT | TRBV2 | TRBD1 | many | TRBJ1-4
CASGRAWYEQYF | TGCGCCAGCGGGAGGGCCTGGTACGAGCAGTACTTC | TRBV10-1 | TRBD2 | NA | TRBJ2-7
CASSLNPQQETQYF | TGTGCCAGCAGCTTAAATCCCCAGCAAGAGACCCAGTACTTC | TRBV7-9 | NA | many | TRBJ2-5
CASSANEDYGYTF | TGTGCCAGCAGCGCGAACGAGGACTATGGCTACACCTTC | TRBV13 | NA | many | TRBJ1-2
CASSSLGGAYTEAFF | TGTGCCAGCAGTTCCCTGGGAGGGGCTTACACTGAAGCTTTCTTT | TRBV6-5 | NA | NA | TRBJ1-1
CASKQGDQPQHF | TGTGCCAGCAAGCAAGGAGATCAGCCCCAGCATTTT | TRBV28 | NA | few | TRBJ1-5
CASSPGTSDVETQYF | TGTGCCAGCAGCCCTGGGACTAGTGATGTAGAGACCCAGTACTTC | TRBV7-9 | TRBD2 | few | TRBJ2-5
CRGQEPMENYGYTF | TGCAGGGGGCAGGAGCCCATGGAGAACTATGGCTACACCTTC | TRBV20-1 | NA | NA | TRBJ1-2
CASTRGGYGYTF | TGTGCCAGCACCAGAGGGGGCTATGGCTACACCTTC | TRBV7-2 | NA | NA | TRBJ1-2
CATLAGAIQETQYF | TGTGCCACCCTAGCGGGAGCCATCCAAGAGACCCAGTACTTC | TRBV7-2 | TRBD2 | NA | TRBJ2-5
CASSQALGGGFTDTQYF | TGCGCCAGCAGCCAAGCACTAGGAGGCGGATTCACAGATACGCAGTATTTT | TRBV7-9 | NA | NA | TRBJ2-3
CAISPGQSLNTEAFF | TGTGCCATCAGCCCGGGACAGAGCTTGAACACTGAAGCTTTCTTT | TRBV10-3 | TRBD1 | many | TRBJ1-1
CAWRAPPVGQETQYF | TGTGCCTGGAGGGCCCCGCCAGTGGGCCAAGAGACCCAGTACTTC | TRBV7-9 | NA | NA | TRBJ2-5
CASSLEGTTAEQFF | TGTGCCAGCAGCTTAGAAGGGACTACGGCTGAGCAGTTCTTC | TRBV7-2 | TRBD2 | NA | TRBJ2-1
CASSPRMEGTSNQPQHF | TGTGCCAGCAGTCCCCGAATGGAGGGTACGAGCAATCAGCCCCAGCATTTT | TRBV12-3/TRBV12-4 | NA | few | TRBJ1-5
CASGLLAEQETQYF | TGTGCCAGTGGGCTGCTAGCGGAGCAAGAGACCCAGTACTTC | TRBV9 | TRBD2 | many | TRBJ2-5
CASTWGGTEAFF | TGTGCCAGCACCTGGGGAGGTACTGAAGCTTTCTTT | TRBV5-6 | NA | few | TRBJ1-1
CASSYGVNSNQPQHF | TGTGCCAGCAGTTATGGGGTCAATAGCAATCAGCCCCAGCATTTT | TRBV6-5 | NA | many | TRBJ1-5
CASTLDSEGTQYF | TGTGCCAGCACCCTGGACTCTGAAGGGACCCAGTACTTC | TRBV5-4 | NA | NA | TRBJ2-5
CASSSDLGTEAFF | TGTGCCAGTAGTTCCGACCTCGGCACTGAAGCTTTCTTT | TRBV19 | NA | many | TRBJ1-1
CASSSPLLRQYF | TGTGCCAGCAGCTCCCCCCTTTTGAGGCAGTACTTC | TRBV7-2 | NA | NA | TRBJ2-7
CVTSPSWTSGTYEQYF | TGTGTCACCAGTCCCAGCTGGACTAGCGGTACCTACGAGCAGTACTTC | TRBV15 | TRBD2 | many | TRBJ2-7
CASRIRRGYDAEAFF | TGTGCCAGCAGGATTAGGCGGGGTTATGACGCTGAAGCTTTCTTT | TRBV6-2/TRBV6-3 | NA | NA | TRBJ1-1
CASSDFLDSGEGYTF | TGTGCCAGCAGTGACTTTCTCGATTCAGGGGAGGGCTACACCTTC | TRBV2 | NA | many | TRBJ1-2
CSGREGSRAFF | TGCAGTGGAAGAGAGGGGAGTAGGGCTTTCTTT | TRBV20-1 | NA | NA | TRBJ1-1
CASSLRGNEQFF | TGTGCCAGCAGTTTACGGGGCAATGAGCAGTTCTTC | TRBV12-3/TRBV12-4 | NA | NA | TRBJ2-1
CASSQVITDRSYEQYF | TGCGCCAGCAGCCAAGTTATTACAGACCGTTCCTACGAGCAGTACTTC | TRBV4-3 | NA | few | TRBJ2-7
CSANGGTYEQYF | TGCAGTGCTAACGGCGGAACCTACGAGCAGTACTTC | TRBV20-1 | NA | many | TRBJ2-7